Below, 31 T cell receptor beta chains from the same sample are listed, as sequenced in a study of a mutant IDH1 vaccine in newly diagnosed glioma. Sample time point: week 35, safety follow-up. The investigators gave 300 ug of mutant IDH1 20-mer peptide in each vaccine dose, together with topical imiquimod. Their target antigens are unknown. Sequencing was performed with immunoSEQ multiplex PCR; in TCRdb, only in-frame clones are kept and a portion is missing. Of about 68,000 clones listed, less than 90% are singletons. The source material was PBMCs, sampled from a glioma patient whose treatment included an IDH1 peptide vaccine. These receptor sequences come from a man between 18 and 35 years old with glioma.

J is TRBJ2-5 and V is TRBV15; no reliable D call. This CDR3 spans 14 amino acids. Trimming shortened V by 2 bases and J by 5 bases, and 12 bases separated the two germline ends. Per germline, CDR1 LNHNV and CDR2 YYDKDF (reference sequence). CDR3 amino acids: CATSRQAVWETQYF. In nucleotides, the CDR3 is TGTGCCACCAGCAGACAAGCTGTCTGGGAGACCCAGTACTTC.

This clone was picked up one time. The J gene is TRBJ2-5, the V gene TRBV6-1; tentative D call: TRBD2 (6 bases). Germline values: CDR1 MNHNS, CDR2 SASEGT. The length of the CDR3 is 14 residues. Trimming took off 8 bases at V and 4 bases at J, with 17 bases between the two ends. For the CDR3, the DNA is TGTGCCAGCGTCTGGGGGAGGCTGGGAGAGACCCAGTACTTC. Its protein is CASVWGRLGETQYF.

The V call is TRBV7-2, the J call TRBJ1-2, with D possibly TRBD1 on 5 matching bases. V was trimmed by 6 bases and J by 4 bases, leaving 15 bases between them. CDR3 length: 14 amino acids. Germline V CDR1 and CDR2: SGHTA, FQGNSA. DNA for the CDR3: TGTGCCAGCAGTTTTAATCGACAGACCTATGGCTACACCTTC. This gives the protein CASSFNRQTYGYTF.

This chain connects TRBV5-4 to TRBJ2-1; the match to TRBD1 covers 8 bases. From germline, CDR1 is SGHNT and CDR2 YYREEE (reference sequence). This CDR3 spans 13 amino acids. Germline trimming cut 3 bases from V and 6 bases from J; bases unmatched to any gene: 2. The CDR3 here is CASSWDRSNEQFF. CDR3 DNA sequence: TGTGCCAGCAGCTGGGACAGGAGCAATGAGCAGTTCTTC.

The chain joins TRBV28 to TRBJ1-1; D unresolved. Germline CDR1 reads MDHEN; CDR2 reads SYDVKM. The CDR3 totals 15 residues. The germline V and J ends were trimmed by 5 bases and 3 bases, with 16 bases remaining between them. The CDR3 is CASSPSWKWYTEAFF. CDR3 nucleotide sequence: TGTGCCAGCAGTCCTTCATGGAAATGGTACACTGAAGCTTTCTTT.

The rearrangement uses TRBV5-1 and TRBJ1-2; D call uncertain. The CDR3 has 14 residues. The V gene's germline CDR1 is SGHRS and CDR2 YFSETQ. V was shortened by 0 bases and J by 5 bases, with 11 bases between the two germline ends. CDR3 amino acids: CASSLGFGEYGYTF. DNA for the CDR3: TGCGCCAGCAGCTTGGGATTCGGTGAATATGGCTACACCTTC. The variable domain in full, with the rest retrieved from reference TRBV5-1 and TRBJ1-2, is KAGVTQTPRYLIKTRGQQVTLSCSPISGHRSVSWYQQTPGQGLQFLFEYFSETQRNKGNFPGRFSGRQFSNSRSEMNVSTLELGDSALYLCASSLGFGEYGYTFGSGTRLTVV.

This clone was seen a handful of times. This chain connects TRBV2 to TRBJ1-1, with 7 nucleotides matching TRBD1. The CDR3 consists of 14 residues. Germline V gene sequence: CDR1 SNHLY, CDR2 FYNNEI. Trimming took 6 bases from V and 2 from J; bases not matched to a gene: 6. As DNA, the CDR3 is TGTGCCAGCAGGGTGGACAGGATTAACACTGAAGCTTTCTTT. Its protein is CASRVDRINTEAFF.

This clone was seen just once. CDR3 in amino acids: CASSQDGGGRRGGYTF. The CDR3, as DNA: TGCGCCAGCAGCCAAGATGGTGGGGGCCGCCGGGGTGGCTACACCTTC. The V gene is TRBV4-3, the J gene TRBJ1-2, with D tentatively TRBD1 (6 bases). CDR3 length: 16 amino acids. With 0 bases removed from V and 7 bases from J, the gap between germline ends came to 18 bases. Germline V gives CDR1 LGHNA, CDR2 YSLEER.

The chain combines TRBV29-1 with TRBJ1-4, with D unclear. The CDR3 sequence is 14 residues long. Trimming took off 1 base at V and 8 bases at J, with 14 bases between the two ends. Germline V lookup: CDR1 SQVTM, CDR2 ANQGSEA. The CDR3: CSVEVIGLGEKLFF. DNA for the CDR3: TGCAGCGTTGAAGTGATAGGTCTAGGAGAAAAACTGTTTTTT.

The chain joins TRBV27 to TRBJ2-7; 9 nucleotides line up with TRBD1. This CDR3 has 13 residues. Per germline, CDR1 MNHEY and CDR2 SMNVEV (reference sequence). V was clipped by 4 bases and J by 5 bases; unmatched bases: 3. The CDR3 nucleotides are TGTGCCAGCAGTTATGACAGGGGGGACGAGCAGTACTTC. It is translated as CASSYDRGDEQYF.

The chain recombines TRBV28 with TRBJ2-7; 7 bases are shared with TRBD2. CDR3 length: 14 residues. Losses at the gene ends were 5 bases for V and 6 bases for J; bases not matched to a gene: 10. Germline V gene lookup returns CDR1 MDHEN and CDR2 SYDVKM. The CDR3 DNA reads TGTGCCAGCAGTCCTTGGCGGGAGTATTTCGAGCAGTACTTC. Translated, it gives CASSPWREYFEQYF.

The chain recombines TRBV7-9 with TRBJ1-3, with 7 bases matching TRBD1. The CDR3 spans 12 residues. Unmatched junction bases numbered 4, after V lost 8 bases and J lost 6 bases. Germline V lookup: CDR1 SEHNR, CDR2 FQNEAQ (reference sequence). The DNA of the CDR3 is TGTGCCAGCGCTCAGGGGGAAAACACCATATATTTT. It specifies CASAQGENTIYF.

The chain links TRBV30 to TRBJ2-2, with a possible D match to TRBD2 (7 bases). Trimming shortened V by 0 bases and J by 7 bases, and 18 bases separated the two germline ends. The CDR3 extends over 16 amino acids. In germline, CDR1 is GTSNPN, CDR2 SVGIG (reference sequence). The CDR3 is CAWSVGGAGGFGELFF. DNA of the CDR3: TGTGCCTGGAGTGTGGGGGGGGCCGGGGGATTCGGGGAGCTGTTTTTT. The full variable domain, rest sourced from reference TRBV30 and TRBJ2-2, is SQTIHQWPATLVQPVGSPLSLECTVEGTSNPNLYWYRQAAGRGLQLLFYSVGIGQISSEVPQNLSASRPQDRQFILSSKKLLLSDSGFYLCAWSVGGAGGFGELFFGEGSRLTVL.

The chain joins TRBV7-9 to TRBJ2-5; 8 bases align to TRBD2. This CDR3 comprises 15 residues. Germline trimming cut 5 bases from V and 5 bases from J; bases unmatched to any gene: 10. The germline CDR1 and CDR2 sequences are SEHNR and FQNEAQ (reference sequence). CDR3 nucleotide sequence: TGTGCCAGCAGCCCTCGGGGGGGGACCGGCGAGACCCAGTACTTC. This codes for CASSPRGGTGETQYF.

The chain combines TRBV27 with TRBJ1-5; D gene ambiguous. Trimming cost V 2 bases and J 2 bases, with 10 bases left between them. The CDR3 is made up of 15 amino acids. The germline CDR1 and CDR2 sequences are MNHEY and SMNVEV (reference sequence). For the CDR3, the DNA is TGTGCCAGCAGTTTACGGTTCGATGGCAATCAGCCCCAGCATTTT. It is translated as CASSLRFDGNQPQHF.

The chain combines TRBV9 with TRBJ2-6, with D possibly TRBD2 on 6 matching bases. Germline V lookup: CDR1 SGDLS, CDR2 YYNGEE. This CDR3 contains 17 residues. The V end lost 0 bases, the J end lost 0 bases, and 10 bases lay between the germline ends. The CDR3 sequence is CASSVGPGVSGANVLTF. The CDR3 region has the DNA TGTGCCAGCAGCGTAGGACCGGGGGTCTCTGGGGCCAACGTCCTGACTTTC.

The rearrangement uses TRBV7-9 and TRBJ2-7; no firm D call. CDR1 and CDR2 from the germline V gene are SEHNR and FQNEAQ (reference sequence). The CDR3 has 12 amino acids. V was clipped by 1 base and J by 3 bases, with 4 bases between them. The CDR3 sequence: CASSLVSYEQYF. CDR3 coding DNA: TGTGCCAGCAGCTTAGTTAGCTACGAGCAGTACTTC.

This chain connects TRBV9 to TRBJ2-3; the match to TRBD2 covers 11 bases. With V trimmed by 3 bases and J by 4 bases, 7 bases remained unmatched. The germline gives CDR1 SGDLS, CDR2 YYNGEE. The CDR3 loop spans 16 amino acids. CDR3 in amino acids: CASSDSLAGGSDTQYF. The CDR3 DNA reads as TGTGCCAGCAGCGACTCCCTAGCGGGGGGCTCAGATACGCAGTATTTT.

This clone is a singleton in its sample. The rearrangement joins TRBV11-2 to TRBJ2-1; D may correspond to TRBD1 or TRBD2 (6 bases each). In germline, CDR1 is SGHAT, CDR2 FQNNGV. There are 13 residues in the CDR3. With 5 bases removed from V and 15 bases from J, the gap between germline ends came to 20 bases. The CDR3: CASSPGTRGLRFF. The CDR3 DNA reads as TGTGCCAGCAGCCCCGGGACAAGGGGACTTCGGTTCTTC.

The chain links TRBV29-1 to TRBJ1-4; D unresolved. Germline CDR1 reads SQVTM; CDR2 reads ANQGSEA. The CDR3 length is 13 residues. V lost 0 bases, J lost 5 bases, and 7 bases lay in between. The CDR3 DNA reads TGCAGCGTTGAAGATCGCCAGAATGAAAAACTGTTTTTT. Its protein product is CSVEDRQNEKLFF.

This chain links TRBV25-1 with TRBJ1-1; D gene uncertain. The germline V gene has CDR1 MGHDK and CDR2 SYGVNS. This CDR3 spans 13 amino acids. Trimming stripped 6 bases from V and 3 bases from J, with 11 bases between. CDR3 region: CASRLTRDTEAFF. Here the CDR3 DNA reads TGTGCCAGCAGATTGACGCGAGACACTGAAGCTTTCTTT.

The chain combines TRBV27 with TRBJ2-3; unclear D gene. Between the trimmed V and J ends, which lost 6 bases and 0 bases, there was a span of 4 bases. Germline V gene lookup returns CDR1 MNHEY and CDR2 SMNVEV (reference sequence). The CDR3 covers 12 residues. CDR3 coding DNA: TGTGCCAGCAGGATTAGCACAGATACGCAGTATTTT. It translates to CASRISTDTQYF.

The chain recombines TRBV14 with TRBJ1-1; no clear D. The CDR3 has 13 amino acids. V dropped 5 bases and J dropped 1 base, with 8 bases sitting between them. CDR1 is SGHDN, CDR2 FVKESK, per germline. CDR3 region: CASSVDWNTEAFF. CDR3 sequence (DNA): TGTGCCAGCAGCGTGGACTGGAACACTGAAGCTTTCTTT.

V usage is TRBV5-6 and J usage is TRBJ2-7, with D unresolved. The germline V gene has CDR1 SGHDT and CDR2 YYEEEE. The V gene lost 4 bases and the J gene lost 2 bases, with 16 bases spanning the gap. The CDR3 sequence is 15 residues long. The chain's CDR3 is CASSRRQQVPYEQYF. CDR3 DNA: TGTGCCAGCAGCCGGCGGCAGCAGGTCCCCTACGAGCAGTACTTC.

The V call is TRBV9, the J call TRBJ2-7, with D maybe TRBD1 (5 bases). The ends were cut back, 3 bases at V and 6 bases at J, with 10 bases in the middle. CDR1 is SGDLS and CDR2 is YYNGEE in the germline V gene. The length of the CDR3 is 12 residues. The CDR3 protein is CASSDGAGEQYF. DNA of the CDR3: TGTGCCAGCAGCGATGGGGCTGGCGAGCAGTACTTC.

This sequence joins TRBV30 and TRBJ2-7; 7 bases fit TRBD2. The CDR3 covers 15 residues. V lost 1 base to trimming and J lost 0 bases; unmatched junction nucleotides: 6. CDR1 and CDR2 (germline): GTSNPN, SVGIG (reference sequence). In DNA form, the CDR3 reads TGTGCCTGGAGTGATAGCGGGTCGAGCTCCTACGAGCAGTACTTC. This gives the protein CAWSDSGSSSYEQYF.

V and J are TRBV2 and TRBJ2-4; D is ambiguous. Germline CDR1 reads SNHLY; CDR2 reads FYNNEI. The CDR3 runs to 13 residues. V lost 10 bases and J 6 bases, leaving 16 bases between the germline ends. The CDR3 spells CATSSEGLNIQYF. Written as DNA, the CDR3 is TGTGCCACCTCGAGCGAAGGGCTAAACATTCAGTACTTC.

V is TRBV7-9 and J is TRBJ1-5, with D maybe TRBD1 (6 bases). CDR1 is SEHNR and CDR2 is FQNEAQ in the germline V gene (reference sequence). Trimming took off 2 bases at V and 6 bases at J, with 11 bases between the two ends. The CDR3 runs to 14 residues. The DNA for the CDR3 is TGTGCCAGCAGCTTACAGGGGCGAGGTCAGCCCCAGCATTTT. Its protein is CASSLQGRGQPQHF.

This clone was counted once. CDR3 residues: CASSPGRISGNTIYF. The CDR3 bases are TGTGCCAGCTCACCGGGACGGATCTCTGGAAACACCATATATTTT. The chain couples TRBV18 to TRBJ1-3, with D tentatively TRBD1 (5 bases). Trimming removed 3 bases from V and 0 bases from J, with 9 bases in between. CDR1 KGHSH and CDR2 LQKENI come from the germline V gene. The CDR3 spans 15 residues.

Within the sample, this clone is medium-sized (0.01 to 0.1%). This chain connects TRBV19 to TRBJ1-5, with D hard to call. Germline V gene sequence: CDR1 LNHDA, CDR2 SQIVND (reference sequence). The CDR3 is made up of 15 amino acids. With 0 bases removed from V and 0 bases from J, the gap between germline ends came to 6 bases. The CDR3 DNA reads TGTGCCAGTAGTATAGACGGGTATAGCAATCAGCCCCAGCATTTT. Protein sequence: CASSIDGYSNQPQHF. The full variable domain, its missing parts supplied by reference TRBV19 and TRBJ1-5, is DGGITQSPKYLFRKEGQNVTLSCEQNLNHDAMYWYRQDPGQGLRLIYYSQIVNDFQKGDIAEGYSVSREKKESFPLTVTSAQKNPTAFYLCASSIDGYSNQPQHFGDGTRLSIL.

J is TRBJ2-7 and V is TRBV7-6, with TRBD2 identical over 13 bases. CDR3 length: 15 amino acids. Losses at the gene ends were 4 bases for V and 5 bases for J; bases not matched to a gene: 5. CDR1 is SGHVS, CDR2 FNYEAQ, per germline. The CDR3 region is CASSSSGLAGNEQYF. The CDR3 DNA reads TGTGCCAGCAGCTCGTCGGGACTAGCGGGGAACGAGCAGTACTTC.